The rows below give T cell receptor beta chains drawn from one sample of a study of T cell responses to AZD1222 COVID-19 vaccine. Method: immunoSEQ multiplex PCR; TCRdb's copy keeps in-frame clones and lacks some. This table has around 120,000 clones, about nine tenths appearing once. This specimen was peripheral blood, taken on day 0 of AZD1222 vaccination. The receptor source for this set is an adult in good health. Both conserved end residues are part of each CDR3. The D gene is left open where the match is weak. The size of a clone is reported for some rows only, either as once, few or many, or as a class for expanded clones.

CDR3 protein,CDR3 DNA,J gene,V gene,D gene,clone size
CASEAGTSNQPQHF,TGTGCTAGTGAGGCAGGGACCAGCAATCAGCCCCAGCATTTT,TRBJ1-5,TRBV12-5,.,.
CASSLIWDRVYYEQYF,TGTGCCAGCAGCTTGATCTGGGACAGGGTCTACTACGAGCAGTACTTC,TRBJ2-7,TRBV5-8,TRBD1,.
CASSDGGTSFNEQFF,TGTGCCAGCAGTGACGGGGGGACTAGCTTCAATGAGCAGTTCTTC,TRBJ2-1,TRBV6-4,TRBD2,.
CASSFSGHDSGANVLTF,TGTGCCAGCAGCTTTTCGGGACATGACTCTGGGGCCAACGTCCTGACTTTC,TRBJ2-6,TRBV7-2,.,.
CASSPPAGRGSYEQYF,TGTGCCAGCAGCCCCCCTGCGGGCAGGGGCTCCTACGAGCAGTACTTC,TRBJ2-7,TRBV28,.,.
CASSMVQGQGGYTF,TGTGCCAGTAGTATGGTGCAGGGGCAAGGAGGCTACACCTTC,TRBJ1-2,TRBV19,.,few
CASSSQYNEQFF,TGTGCCAGCAGCAGCCAATACAATGAGCAGTTCTTC,TRBJ2-1,TRBV21-1,.,.
CASSLTFYEQFF,TGTGCCAGCAGCCTCACCTTCTATGAGCAGTTCTTC,TRBJ2-1,TRBV12-3/TRBV12-4,.,.
CASSPRQGSTNEKLFF,TGTGCCAGCTCACCACGCCAGGGGTCAACTAATGAAAAACTGTTTTTT,TRBJ1-4,TRBV18,.,.
CASSSGTEAFF,TGTGCCAGCTCATCTGGCACTGAAGCTTTCTTT,TRBJ1-1,TRBV12-3/TRBV12-4,.,.
CASSGANTEAFF,TGTGCCAGCAGTGGAGCGAACACTGAAGCTTTCTTT,TRBJ1-1,TRBV7-9,.,.
CAWSVAGGAAFYGYTF,TGTGCCTGGAGTGTCGCTGGGGGGGCAGCCTTCTATGGCTACACCTTC,TRBJ1-2,TRBV30,.,.
CASSESQEGWYGYTF,TGTGCCAGCAGTGAAAGTCAGGAGGGGTGGTATGGCTACACCTTC,TRBJ1-2,TRBV6-1,.,.
CASSIGQGWAGELFF,TGTGCCAGTAGTATAGGCCAGGGGTGGGCCGGGGAGCTGTTTTTT,TRBJ2-2,TRBV19,.,.
CASSLQGGSSNQPQHF,TGTGCCAGCAGCCTGCAGGGTGGATCGAGCAATCAGCCCCAGCATTTT,TRBJ1-5,TRBV7-2,.,.
CASSQDYSNEKLFF,TGCGCCAGCAGCCAAGATTACAGTAATGAAAAACTGTTTTTT,TRBJ1-4,TRBV4-3,.,.
CASSLGYRLAENTGELFF,TGTGCCAGCAGCTTAGGTTACCGACTAGCGGAGAACACCGGGGAGCTGTTTTTT,TRBJ2-2,TRBV11-2,TRBD2,.
CASTSGGGLDTQYF,TGTGCCAGCACCTCAGGGGGCGGTTTAGATACGCAGTATTTT,TRBJ2-3,TRBV6-5,TRBD1,.
CASSLALALFSTDTQYF,TGTGCCAGCAGCTTAGCCCTAGCCCTTTTTAGCACAGATACGCAGTATTTT,TRBJ2-3,TRBV13,.,.
CASSLEGQGALDGYTF,TGTGCCAGCAGCTTAGAGGGACAGGGGGCACTTGATGGCTACACCTTC,TRBJ1-2,TRBV13,TRBD1,once
CASSFDRRGTQYF,TGCGCCAGCAGCTTTGACAGAAGGGGGACCCAGTACTTC,TRBJ2-5,TRBV5-1,.,.
CASSESVTGVGYTF,TGTGCCAGCAGTGAATCAGTTACGGGGGTCGGCTACACCTTC,TRBJ1-2,TRBV25-1,.,.
CASSGGQGVTEAFF,TGTGCCAGCAGCGGAGGACAGGGGGTCACTGAAGCTTTCTTT,TRBJ1-1,TRBV9,TRBD1,once
CASSRTGGGSQPQHF,TGTGCCAGCAGCCGAACAGGGGGCGGGTCTCAGCCCCAGCATTTT,TRBJ1-5,TRBV6-5,TRBD1,.
CASRGTGEAFF,TGTGCCAGCAGGGGGACGGGAGAAGCTTTCTTT,TRBJ1-1,TRBV7-9,.,.
CASSLAAGLSSGELFF,TGTGCCAGCAGCTTAGCAGCGGGACTGTCGTCCGGGGAGCTGTTTTTT,TRBJ2-2,TRBV7-6,TRBD2,.
CASSGAGGDEQFF,TGCGCCAGCAGTGGAGCGGGAGGAGATGAGCAGTTCTTC,TRBJ2-1,TRBV4-1,TRBD2,.
CASSRTVAGSSTDTQYF,TGCGCCAGCAGCCGAACAGTGGCGGGGTCTAGCACAGATACGCAGTATTTT,TRBJ2-3,TRBV5-1,.,.
CASSLAVQYNEQFF,TGTGCCAGCAGCTTGGCCGTCCAATACAATGAGCAGTTCTTC,TRBJ2-1,TRBV5-6,.,.
CASSIRAVNTEAFF,TGTGCCAGTAGTATTAGAGCGGTTAACACTGAAGCTTTCTTT,TRBJ1-1,TRBV19,.,.
CASSPGQEFLAGKKLFF,TGTGCCAGCAGTCCCGGACAGGAGTTTTTGGCTGGGAAAAAACTGTTTTTT,TRBJ1-4,TRBV27,TRBD1,.
CASSPRLAAYEQYF,TGTGCCAGCTCACCACGACTAGCGGCCTACGAGCAGTACTTC,TRBJ2-7,TRBV18,TRBD2,few
CASSEALRASGRTDTQYF,TGTGCCAGCAGTGAAGCGCTTCGGGCTAGCGGGCGCACAGATACGCAGTATTTT,TRBJ2-3,TRBV6-1,TRBD2,.
CASSLGGGQPQHF,TGTGCCAGCAGCTTGGGGGGCGGTCAGCCCCAGCATTTT,TRBJ1-5,TRBV5-6,.,.
CASSSRSAGAETQYF,TGTGCCAGCAGCTCCCGGTCTGCGGGGGCTGAGACCCAGTACTTC,TRBJ2-5,TRBV3-1/TRBV3-2,.,.
CASRYRGDSNQPQHF,TGTGCCAGCAGATACAGGGGGGATAGCAATCAGCCCCAGCATTTT,TRBJ1-5,TRBV28,TRBD1,.
CASSFLESGNTIYF,TGTGCCAGCAGCTTTTTGGAATCTGGAAACACCATATATTTT,TRBJ1-3,TRBV13,.,.
CASSSTGGSNYGYTF,TGTGCCAGCAGCTCCACGGGGGGGTCTAACTATGGCTACACCTTC,TRBJ1-2,TRBV6-5,.,.
CAWSATGLNTEAFF,TGTGCCTGGAGTGCGACAGGACTGAACACTGAAGCTTTCTTT,TRBJ1-1,TRBV30,.,.
CASSQLTQIVAF,TGTGCCAGCAGCCAATTGACGCAGATCGTAGCCTTC,TRBJ1-2,TRBV16,.,.
CASSLGDYSNYGYTF,TGTGCCAGCAGCTTAGGGGACTACTCTAACTATGGCTACACCTTC,TRBJ1-2,TRBV7-6,.,.
CASSLAEGYEQYF,TGTGCCAGCAGCTTAGCAGAGGGGTACGAGCAGTACTTC,TRBJ2-7,TRBV7-2,.,few
CASSTGRSYTF,TGTGCCAGCAGCACAGGACGTAGCTACACCTTC,TRBJ1-2,TRBV6-5,.,.
CATNLKQGLFLSGNTIYF,TGTGCCACCAACCTTAAACAGGGACTCTTTCTCTCTGGAAACACCATATATTTT,TRBJ1-3,TRBV24-1,.,.
CASSPDGPQETQYF,TGTGCCAGCAGCCCAGACGGGCCCCAAGAGACCCAGTACTTC,TRBJ2-5,TRBV6-2/TRBV6-3,.,.
CASSQSRWTNDLYNEQFF,TGCGCCAGCAGCCAGTCCCGATGGACGAACGACCTTTACAATGAGCAGTTCTTC,TRBJ2-1,TRBV5-1,.,.
CATSGAKETQYF,TGTGCCACCAGCGGAGCGAAAGAGACCCAGTACTTC,TRBJ2-5,TRBV6-5,.,.
CASSVGGRAAFF,TGTGCCAGCAGCGTAGGAGGCAGGGCAGCTTTCTTT,TRBJ1-1,TRBV9,.,.